This entry lists 32 T cell receptor beta chains sequenced from one sample in a study of blood T cell repertoires in COVID-19. TCRdb's copy holds only in-frame clones and misses some; the assay was immunoSEQ multiplex PCR. The data show around 50,000 clones, approximately 87% seen once. The sample taken for sequencing was peripheral blood. The receptors here all came from a middle-aged man with active COVID-19.

This CDR3 reads CASSYRVEFRVPNTEAFF. CDR3 coding DNA: TGTGCCAGCAGTTATCGCGTCGAATTCAGGGTCCCGAACACTGAAGCTTTCTTT. V usage is TRBV6-2 or TRBV6-3 and J usage is TRBJ1-1, with D tentatively TRBD1 (5 bases). This CDR3 spans 18 amino acids. With 3 bases removed from V and 1 base from J, the gap between germline ends came to 21 bases. The V gene's germline CDR1 is MNHEY and CDR2 SVGEGT.

This rearrangement joins TRBV6-5 to TRBJ1-1; no firm D call. The V and J ends lost 0 bases and 0 bases respectively, with 8 bases between them. The CDR3 is 15 amino acids. From germline, CDR1 is MNHEY and CDR2 SVGAGI. CDR3 nucleotides: TGTGCCAGCAGTTACTCGAGTAGCTTGAACACTGAAGCTTTCTTT. It is translated as CASSYSSSLNTEAFF.

This clone showed up just once. The gene calls are TRBV3-1 (or the pseudogene TRBV3-2) and TRBJ2-3; 9 bases fit TRBD1. The V segment lost 6 bases and the J segment 2 bases; nucleotides outside the gene matches: 6. The CDR3 has 15 residues. CDR1 LGHDT and CDR2 YNNKEL come from the germline V gene (reference sequence). CDR3 coding DNA: TGTGCCAGCAGTTCTGGGACAGGGTACACAGATACGCAGTATTTT. It is translated as CASSSGTGYTDTQYF.

This clone was found a few times. This sequence joins TRBV27 and TRBJ2-1; 8 bases match TRBD1. J gave up 7 bases and V 7 bases, and 15 bases lay outside the gene matches. The germline V gene has CDR1 MNHEY and CDR2 SMNVEV (reference sequence). The CDR3 spans 16 residues. CDR3: CASNPYGQGVTNEQFF. As DNA, the CDR3 is TGTGCCAGCAACCCTTACGGACAGGGAGTCACGAATGAGCAGTTCTTC.

The rearrangement uses TRBV11-3 and TRBJ2-1; 16 bases line up with TRBD2. The CDR3 runs 16 residues. Germline CDR1 and CDR2: SGHNT and YENEEA. Trimming removed 3 bases from V and 8 bases from J; junction bases left unmatched: 4. Here the CDR3 reads CASSLGTSGRVDEQFF. The CDR3 DNA reads as TGTGCCAGCAGCTTGGGGACTAGCGGGAGGGTCGATGAGCAGTTCTTC.

The chain is built from TRBV5-1 and TRBJ2-1; 7 positions match TRBD2. Germline-derived CDR1 and CDR2 are SGHRS and YFSETQ. Trimming cost V 4 bases and J 6 bases; bases outside gene matches: 4. CDR3 length: 13 amino acids. The CDR3 nucleotides read TGCGCCAGCAGCCCCGGACTAGTCAATGAGCAGTTCTTC. Its translation: CASSPGLVNEQFF.

V and J are TRBV6-5 and TRBJ2-2; perhaps TRBD2 as D (5 bases). Germline V gene lookup returns CDR1 MNHEY and CDR2 SVGAGI. This CDR3 comprises 15 residues. With 2 bases removed from V and 11 bases from J, the gap between germline ends came to 18 bases. DNA for the CDR3: TGTGCCAGCAGTTACCAACTAGTACATGCCGCCGAGCTGTTTTTT. Translation gives CASSYQLVHAAELFF.

This clone was detected once. The V call is TRBV19, the J call TRBJ1-1; the D gene is possibly TRBD1 (5 bases). V was clipped by 4 bases and J by 1 base, with 16 bases between them. The CDR3 runs 16 residues. Germline V gene lookup returns CDR1 LNHDA and CDR2 SQIVND (reference sequence). The CDR3 nucleotides read TGTGCCAGTAGTACCACCCCAGGGTCGGGGAACACTGAAGCTTTCTTT. This gives the protein CASSTTPGSGNTEAFF.

In this sample, this clone turned up once. The rearrangement uses TRBV27 and TRBJ1-1; possibly TRBD1 for D (6 bases). V gave up 2 bases and J gave up 3 bases, with 19 bases separating them. The CDR3 consists of 17 residues. Germline values: CDR1 MNHEY, CDR2 SMNVEV (reference sequence). CDR3 residues: CASSLRDIEVLDTEAFF. The CDR3 nucleotides read TGTGCCAGCAGTTTACGGGACATAGAAGTACTGGACACTGAAGCTTTCTTT.

This chain connects TRBV30 to TRBJ1-3; unclear D gene. CDR3 length: 15 amino acids. Looked up from germline, CDR1 is GTSNPN and CDR2 is SVGIG (reference sequence). Trimming cost V 8 bases and J 4 bases, with 21 bases left between them. CDR3 in amino acids: CATSAGSAAGNTIYF. The CDR3 coding sequence is TGTGCCACATCAGCGGGAAGTGCTGCGGGAAACACCATATATTTT.

This clone was found a few times. The chain joins TRBV6-5 to TRBJ1-5, with D maybe TRBD1 (5 bases). Germline V gene data show CDR1 as MNHEY and CDR2 as SVGAGI. CDR3 size: 14 residues. Trimming left V 5 bases short and J 5 bases short, with 13 bases between. CDR3 region: CASSSRVRDQPQHF. CDR3 nucleotides: TGTGCCAGCAGTAGCAGGGTACGGGATCAGCCCCAGCATTTT.

The chain uses TRBV6-4 and TRBJ2-2; 8 bases are shared with TRBD2. From germline, CDR1 is MRHNA and CDR2 SNTAGT. Trimming removed 6 bases from V and 0 bases from J; junction bases left unmatched: 12. This CDR3 has 18 residues. CDR3 in DNA: TGTGCCAGCAGCCCTAGCCGGGCGGGAGGCCCGAACACCGGGGAGCTGTTTTTT. Translated, it gives CASSPSRAGGPNTGELFF.

This clone was detected only once. V and J are TRBV28 and TRBJ2-7; D perhaps matches TRBD1 (5 bases). The germline CDR1 and CDR2 sequences are MDHEN and SYDVKM. CDR3 length: 15 amino acids. With 6 bases removed from V and 2 bases from J, the gap between germline ends came to 17 bases. The CDR3 reads CASSPVGLDTYEQYF. CDR3 nucleotides: TGTGCCAGCAGCCCGGTCGGTCTGGACACCTACGAGCAGTACTTC.

The rearrangement joins TRBV24-1 to TRBJ1-5; D is unresolved. The V and J ends lost 5 bases and 6 bases respectively, with 10 bases between them. This CDR3 has 13 residues. Germline lookup yields CDR1 KGHDR and CDR2 SFDVKD. The CDR3 sequence: CATSGAAVQPQHF. The CDR3 coding sequence is TGTGCCACCAGTGGGGCAGCCGTTCAGCCCCAGCATTTT.

The chain couples TRBV6-5 to TRBJ1-5; D not resolved. Trimming removed 6 bases from V and 5 bases from J, with 11 bases in between. CDR1 is MNHEY, CDR2 SVGAGI, per germline. The CDR3 loop spans 13 amino acids. The CDR3, as DNA: TGTGCCAGCAGCCCCGTAACAGATCAGCCCCAGCATTTT. Protein sequence: CASSPVTDQPQHF.

This clone was observed a handful of times. The J gene is TRBJ1-2, the V gene TRBV5-4; no definite D call. The CDR3 contains 14 residues. Trimming cost V 2 bases and J 7 bases, with 15 bases left between them. Germline loops: CDR1 SGHNT, CDR2 YYREEE (reference sequence). The CDR3 DNA follows: TGTGCCAGCAGCTTCGAGGCGGGTATTACTGGCTACACCTTC. Translating gives CASSFEAGITGYTF.

This rearrangement joins TRBV4-2 to TRBJ2-3, with D tentatively TRBD2 (6 bases). Trimming took off 4 bases at V and 1 base at J, with 12 bases between the two ends. Germline V gene lookup returns CDR1 LGHNA and CDR2 YNFKEQ. This CDR3 contains 15 residues. In nucleotides, the CDR3 is TGTGCCAGCAGCCCGGGGGTAGGTGGCACAGATACGCAGTATTTT. Its translation: CASSPGVGGTDTQYF.

The gene calls are TRBV4-1 and TRBJ2-6; tentative D call: TRBD1 (6 bases). The V and J ends lost 2 bases and 2 bases respectively, with 13 bases between them. There are 17 residues in the CDR3. Per germline, CDR1 MGHRA and CDR2 YSYEKL. CDR3 DNA sequence: TGCGCCAGCAGCCAAAGACAAGGGGGAACTGGGGCCAACGTCCTGACTTTC. Protein: CASSQRQGGTGANVLTF.

The chain is built from TRBV29-1 and TRBJ2-7, with D possibly matching TRBD2 (6 bases). With 6 bases removed from V and 11 bases from J, the gap between germline ends came to 26 bases. CDR1 SQVTM and CDR2 ANQGSEA come from the germline V gene. The CDR3 is 14 residues long. The CDR3 protein is CSVNVHGRNPGEYF. The CDR3 DNA is TGCAGCGTGAACGTGCACGGACGAAACCCGGGGGAGTACTTC.

This clone was picked up a small number of times. This chain connects TRBV28 to TRBJ2-7, with 13 positions matching TRBD2. The CDR3 totals 15 residues. Germline V gives CDR1 MDHEN, CDR2 SYDVKM. V trimming: 2 bases; J trimming: 4 bases; junction bases outside the gene matches: 2. The CDR3 region is CASSLGTSGKYEQYF. Written as DNA, the CDR3 is TGTGCCAGCAGTTTAGGGACTAGCGGGAAATACGAGCAGTACTTC.

This chain joins TRBV5-1 and TRBJ1-1; a weak D match, TRBD1 (6 bases). The V gene's germline CDR1 is SGHRS and CDR2 YFSETQ. Trimming stripped 0 bases from V and 11 bases from J, with 11 bases between. This CDR3 is built from 12 residues. For the CDR3, the DNA is TGCGCCAGCAGCTTGGCCAGGGGTGTCGCTTTCTTT. This sequence encodes CASSLARGVAFF.

This chain links TRBV6-5 with TRBJ2-7; D possibly corresponds to TRBD1 (7 bases). The length of the CDR3 is 12 residues. Trimming removed 6 bases at V and 3 bases at J, with 9 bases between. Germline V lookup: CDR1 MNHEY, CDR2 SVGAGI. The DNA of the CDR3 is TGTGCCAGCAGCCAGGGGGGCTACGAGCAGTACTTC. Its protein is CASSQGGYEQYF.

V gene TRBV10-2 combines with J gene TRBJ2-3; D possibly corresponds to TRBD1 (5 bases). V lost 2 bases to trimming and J lost 5 bases, with 11 bases between them. The CDR3 loop spans 14 amino acids. Germline CDR1 and CDR2: WSHSY and SAAADI. The CDR3 spells CASSETQGRDTQYF. For the CDR3, the DNA is TGCGCCAGCAGTGAGACCCAGGGCCGAGATACGCAGTATTTT.

This clone was seen once. The chain links TRBV28 to TRBJ1-5, with D possibly matching TRBD1 (6 bases). The CDR3 sequence is 13 residues long. Per the germline V gene, CDR1 is MDHEN and CDR2 is SYDVKM. Trimming removed 3 bases at V and 7 bases at J, with 10 bases between. CDR3 residues: CASSLDSIQPQHF. DNA of the CDR3: TGTGCCAGCAGTTTGGACAGTATCCAGCCCCAGCATTTT.

The rearrangement uses TRBV11-3 and TRBJ2-1; unclear D gene. With 4 bases removed from V and 8 bases from J, the gap between germline ends came to 21 bases. The CDR3 runs to 16 residues. Germline V gene sequence: CDR1 SGHNT, CDR2 YENEEA. CDR3 in amino acids: CASSSRGEEVAYEQFF. The CDR3 coding sequence is TGTGCCAGCAGCTCCCGAGGAGAAGAGGTTGCTTATGAGCAGTTCTTC.

The chain links TRBV28 to TRBJ1-1; D gene uncertain. The V gene's germline CDR1 is MDHEN and CDR2 SYDVKM. V lost 7 bases and J lost 5, with 14 bases in between. The CDR3 is made up of 13 amino acids. CDR3 loop: CASTLRGGTEAFF. The CDR3 DNA is TGTGCCAGCACCCTCCGAGGAGGGACTGAAGCTTTCTTT.

This clone was seen only once. The V gene is TRBV9, the J gene TRBJ1-3, with D perhaps matching TRBD1 (6 bases). With 2 bases removed from V and 2 bases from J, the gap between germline ends came to 8 bases. This CDR3 contains 14 residues. The germline CDR1 and CDR2 sequences are SGDLS and YYNGEE. This CDR3 reads CASSVQGPGNTIYF. In DNA, the CDR3 is TGTGCCAGCAGCGTCCAGGGGCCTGGAAACACCATATATTTT.

The J gene is TRBJ1-4, the V gene TRBV7-8; 7 bases match TRBD1. Unmatched junction bases numbered 7, after V lost 2 bases and J lost 10 bases. Germline V gene lookup returns CDR1 SGHVS and CDR2 FQNEAQ. This CDR3 is built from 14 residues. The CDR3: CASSLQVAGGKLFF. The CDR3 bases are TGTGCCAGCAGCTTACAGGTGGCAGGGGGAAAACTGTTTTTT.

The chain combines TRBV3-1 (or the pseudogene TRBV3-2) with TRBJ2-7, with no clear D. This CDR3 region has 14 residues. Germline V gene lookup returns CDR1 LGHDT and CDR2 YNNKEL (reference sequence). V was shortened by 1 base and J by 4 bases, with 11 bases between the two germline ends. The CDR3 DNA sequence: TGTGCCAGCAGCCAAGGGGTTAGCTCTTACGAGCAGTACTTC. It encodes CASSQGVSSYEQYF.

The V gene is TRBV18, the J gene TRBJ1-1; possible D gene TRBD1, 6 bases. V was trimmed by 1 base and J by 6 bases, leaving 12 bases between them. This CDR3 region has 14 residues. In germline, CDR1 is KGHSH, CDR2 LQKENI. The CDR3 coding sequence is TGTGCCAGCTCACCACAGCGGACAGCTGCTGAAGCTTTCTTT. This gives the protein CASSPQRTAAEAFF.

In nucleotides, the CDR3 is TGCGCCAGCAGCTGGGGAACAGGGGCCGGGATCAATGAGCAGTTCTTC. It translates to CASSWGTGAGINEQFF. The chain is built from TRBV5-1 and TRBJ2-1, with 7 bases matching TRBD1. The CDR3 sequence is 16 residues long. The V and J ends lost 3 bases and 6 bases, in that order; junction bases with no gene match: 12. Germline CDR1 and CDR2: SGHRS and YFSETQ.

In its sample, this clone was seen a few times. V is TRBV28 and J is TRBJ1-1; D gene uncertain. V was trimmed by 6 bases and J by 5 bases, leaving 16 bases between them. The CDR3 length is 14 residues. From germline, CDR1 is MDHEN and CDR2 SYDVKM. The CDR3 region is CASSSRARGTEAFF. In DNA form, the CDR3 reads TGTGCCAGCAGCTCTAGGGCCCGGGGAACTGAAGCTTTCTTT.